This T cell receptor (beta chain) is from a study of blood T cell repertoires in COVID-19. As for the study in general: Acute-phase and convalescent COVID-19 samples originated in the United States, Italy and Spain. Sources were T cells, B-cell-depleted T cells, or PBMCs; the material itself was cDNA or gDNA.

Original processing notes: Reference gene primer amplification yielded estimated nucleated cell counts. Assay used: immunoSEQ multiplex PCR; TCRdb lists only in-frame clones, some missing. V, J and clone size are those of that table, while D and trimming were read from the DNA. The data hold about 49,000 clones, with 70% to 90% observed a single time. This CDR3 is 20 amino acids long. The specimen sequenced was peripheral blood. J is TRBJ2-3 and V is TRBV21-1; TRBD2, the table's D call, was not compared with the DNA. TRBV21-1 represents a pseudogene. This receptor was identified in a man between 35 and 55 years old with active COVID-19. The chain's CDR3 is CASSNDKKITGLTCTDTQYF. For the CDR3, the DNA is TGTGCCAGCAGCAACGATAAGAAGATAACCGGACTAACGTGCACAGATACGCAGTATTTT.